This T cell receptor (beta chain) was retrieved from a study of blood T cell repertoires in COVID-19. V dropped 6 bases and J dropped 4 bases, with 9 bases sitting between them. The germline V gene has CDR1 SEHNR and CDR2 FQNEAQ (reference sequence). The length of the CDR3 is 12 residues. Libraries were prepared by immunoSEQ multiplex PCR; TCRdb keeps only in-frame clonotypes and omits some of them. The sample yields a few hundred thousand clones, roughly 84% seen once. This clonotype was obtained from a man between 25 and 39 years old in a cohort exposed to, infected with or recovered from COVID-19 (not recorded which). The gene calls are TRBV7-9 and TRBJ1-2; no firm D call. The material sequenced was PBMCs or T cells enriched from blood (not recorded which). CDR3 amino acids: CASRLALYGYTF. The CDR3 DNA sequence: TGTGCCAGCAGATTGGCCCTCTATGGCTACACCTTC. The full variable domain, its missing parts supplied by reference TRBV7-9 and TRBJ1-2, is DTGVSQNPRHKITKRGQNVTFRCDPISEHNRLYWYRQTLGQGPEFLTYFQNEAQLEKSRLLSDRFSAERPKGSFSTLEIQRTEQGDSAMYLCASRLALYGYTFGSGTRLTVV.